The 30 T cell receptor beta chains below all came from one sample that was sequenced in a study of T-cell memory formation after mild COVID-19. One entry per CDR3 protein results from TCRdb running MiXCR on the 5' RACE reads. The sample includes 90,000 to 120,000 distinct CDR3 sequences, around 15% seen only once; the top ten take less than 40%. Sequencing was done on a sample of PBMCs or a T cell subset sorted from them (not recorded which). The source of these receptors is a man younger than 30 who had mild COVID-19 (a few samples of this study predate the infection). Cell type and time point are not known.

This clonotype came up a few times. The chain recombines TRBV5-1 with TRBJ1-1; 8 bases are a match to TRBD1. V gave up 4 bases and J gave up 3 bases; unmatched junction bases: 5. Germline V CDR1 and CDR2: SGHRS, YFSETQ. CDR3 length equals 14 residues. DNA of the CDR3: TGCGCCAGCAGCCCCAGGGGGCAGGACACTGAAGCTTTCTTT. The encoded protein is CASSPRGQDTEAFF.

This clonotype was observed a handful of times. The V gene is TRBV7-9, the J gene TRBJ1-1; D unresolved. With 5 bases removed from V and 1 base from J, the gap between germline ends came to 8 bases. Germline CDR1 is SEHNR and CDR2 is FQNEAQ (reference sequence). The CDR3 is 13 amino acids. The CDR3 here is CASSEPGNTEAFF. Written as DNA, the CDR3 is TGTGCCAGCAGCGAGCCAGGGAACACTGAAGCTTTCTTT.

This sequence joins TRBV6-2 or TRBV6-3 and TRBJ1-1, with a tentative D call TRBD1 (6 bases). Germline CDR1 MNHEY, CDR2 SVGEGT. This CDR3 has 14 amino acids. The V end was cut by 6 bases, the J end by 5 bases, with 16 bases between. The CDR3: CASSPWGAGTEAFF. The CDR3 coding sequence is TGTGCCAGCAGCCCTTGGGGGGCCGGAACTGAAGCTTTCTTT.

A single count supports this clonotype. The rearrangement links TRBV29-1 to TRBJ2-1, with 8 bases lining up with TRBD2. Trimming took 3 bases from V and 6 from J; bases not matched to a gene: 7. The germline CDR1 and CDR2 sequences are SQVTM and ANQGSEA. CDR3 size: 14 residues. Written as DNA, the CDR3 is TGCAGCGTTGATGAGGCGGGGGGAAGCAATGAGCAGTTCTTC. Translated: CSVDEAGGSNEQFF.

This clonotype was seen many times. This chain connects TRBV7-3 to TRBJ1-1; D gene uncertain. The length of the CDR3 is 17 residues. V lost 0 bases to trimming and J lost 4 bases, with 18 bases between them. Looked up from germline, CDR1 is SGHTA and CDR2 is FQGTGA. CDR3: CASSLTGSGEAPTEAFF. The CDR3 nucleotides read TGTGCCAGCAGCTTAACAGGATCTGGTGAGGCACCCACTGAAGCTTTCTTT.

This chain uses TRBV6-5 with TRBJ2-6; 10 bases align to TRBD1. Per germline, CDR1 MNHEY and CDR2 SVGAGI. Germline trimming cut 0 bases from V and 1 base from J; bases unmatched to any gene: 9. This CDR3 spans 20 amino acids. CDR3 sequence: CASSYSMGTGVLSGANVLTF. CDR3 coding DNA: TGTGCCAGCAGTTACTCGATGGGGACAGGGGTCCTATCTGGGGCCAACGTCCTGACTTTC.

A few counts support this clonotype. The rearrangement uses TRBV11-3 and TRBJ2-3, with 9 bases identical to TRBD1. J gave up 1 base and V 5 bases, and 7 bases lay outside the gene matches. The CDR3 consists of 16 residues. Germline CDR1 and CDR2: SGHNT and YENEEA. Here the CDR3 reads CASSPRQGEGTDTQYF. In nucleotides, the CDR3 is TGTGCCAGCAGCCCCAGACAGGGGGAGGGCACAGATACGCAGTATTTT. The entire variable domain, with the rest obtained from reference TRBV11-3 and TRBJ2-3, is as follows: EAGVVQSPRYKIIEKKQPVAFWCNPISGHNTLYWYLQNLGQGPELLIRYENEEAVDDSQLPKDRFSAERLKGVDSTLKIQPAELGDSAVYLCASSPRQGEGTDTQYFGPGTRLTVL.

The V gene is TRBV7-8, the J gene TRBJ1-1; D is ambiguous. The CDR3 sequence is 14 residues long. V dropped 1 base and J dropped 4 bases, with 10 bases sitting between them. Germline CDR1 reads SGHVS; CDR2 reads FQNEAQ. CDR3 DNA sequence: TGTGCCAGCAGCTTAGGTCAGAGAACCACTGAAGCTTTCTTT. Amino acids: CASSLGQRTTEAFF.

V is TRBV7-9 and J is TRBJ1-2; D gene uncertain. The length of the CDR3 is 11 residues. Trimming took 5 bases from V and 6 from J, leaving 7 bases between them. Looked up from germline, CDR1 is SEHNR and CDR2 is FQNEAQ (reference sequence). CDR3: CASSLGNGYTF. CDR3 nucleotide sequence: TGTGCCAGCAGCCTTGGGAATGGCTACACCTTC. Combining the CDR3 with reference TRBV7-9 and TRBJ1-2 gives the whole variable domain DTGVSQNPRHKITKRGQNVTFRCDPISEHNRLYWYRQTLGQGPEFLTYFQNEAQLEKSRLLSDRFSAERPKGSFSTLEIQRTEQGDSAMYLCASSLGNGYTFGSGTRLTVV.

This clonotype came up many times. The chain has TRBV7-8 and TRBJ2-1; D is possibly TRBD2 (6 bases). This CDR3 has 13 residues. Germline V CDR1 and CDR2: SGHVS, FQNEAQ. Trimming took off 5 bases at V and 8 bases at J, with 13 bases between the two ends. In DNA, the CDR3 is TGTGCCAGCAGCCCTGGTCGCGGGGATGAGCAGTTCTTC. It is translated as CASSPGRGDEQFF.

The chain joins TRBV6-5 to TRBJ1-3; D is unresolved. This CDR3 contains 15 residues. The V and J ends lost 7 bases and 2 bases respectively, with 15 bases between them. CDR1 and CDR2 (germline): MNHEY, SVGAGI. CDR3 amino acids: CASTAAGGTGNTIYF. CDR3 coding DNA: TGTGCCAGCACCGCCGCGGGAGGCACTGGAAACACCATATATTTT.

This clonotype was counted only a few times. This rearrangement joins TRBV4-1 to TRBJ2-3, with D possibly being TRBD2 (5 bases). The germline V gene has CDR1 MGHRA and CDR2 YSYEKL. The CDR3 is made up of 14 amino acids. Trimming pared 4 bases from V and 1 base from J, leaving 9 bases between. CDR3 in amino acids: CASSRGAGTDTQYF. The CDR3 DNA sequence: TGCGCCAGCAGCCGCGGAGCGGGCACAGATACGCAGTATTTT.

This clonotype was picked up a small number of times. The genes are TRBV7-9 and TRBJ2-1; no clear D gene. The CDR3 runs 12 residues. V was cut by 3 bases and J by 7 bases, with 7 bases left in between. Germline CDR1 is SEHNR and CDR2 is FQNEAQ (reference sequence). The DNA of the CDR3 is TGTGCCAGCAGCTTGTTTAGGAATGAGCAGTTCTTC. Protein product: CASSLFRNEQFF.

In its sample, this clonotype was seen many times. The chain carries TRBV4-1 and TRBJ1-6; D might be TRBD1 (5 bases). CDR1 MGHRA and CDR2 YSYEKL come from the germline V gene. CDR3 size: 15 residues. V lost 4 bases to trimming and J lost 7 bases, with 14 bases between them. The chain's CDR3 is CASSPRGGSNSPLHF. In nucleotides, the CDR3 is TGCGCCAGCAGCCCCCGGGGGGGGAGCAATTCACCCCTCCACTTT.

This clonotype appeared a few times. The chain recombines TRBV4-1 with TRBJ2-7; D possibly matches TRBD1 or TRBD2 (5 bases each). Trimming shortened V by 4 bases and J by 0 bases, and 13 bases separated the two germline ends. Germline values: CDR1 MGHRA, CDR2 YSYEKL. The CDR3 extends over 15 amino acids. CDR3 in amino acids: CASSPTWDASYEQYF. The CDR3 nucleotides read TGCGCCAGCAGCCCCACCTGGGACGCCTCCTACGAGCAGTACTTC.

In its sample, this clonotype was seen a few times. The V gene is TRBV29-1, the J gene TRBJ2-3; D is possibly TRBD2 (5 bases). CDR1 and CDR2 (germline): SQVTM, ANQGSEA. V lost 3 bases and J lost 4, with 8 bases in between. This CDR3 is built from 12 residues. The DNA of the CDR3 is TGCAGCGTTGACGAGGGCGCAGATACGCAGTATTTT. As protein: CSVDEGADTQYF.

The V gene is TRBV7-9, the J gene TRBJ2-3, with D unclear. This CDR3 has 13 amino acids. Germline-derived CDR1 and CDR2 are SEHNR and FQNEAQ (reference sequence). V was shortened by 4 bases and J by 6 bases, with 11 bases between the two germline ends. The CDR3 DNA follows: TGTGCCAGCAGCTCGGAGACCGTCGATACGCAGTATTTT. Translating it yields CASSSETVDTQYF.

This sequence joins TRBV10-3 and TRBJ2-5; D perhaps matches TRBD2 (5 bases). The V gene lost 0 bases and the J gene lost 4 bases, with 15 bases spanning the gap. Germline lookup yields CDR1 ENHRY and CDR2 SYGVKD. The CDR3 totals 16 residues. CDR3 DNA: TGTGCCATCAGTGAGTCGATCGGGGTCCCCGGAGAGACCCAGTACTTC. It specifies CAISESIGVPGETQYF.

A few counts support this clonotype. The chain carries TRBV19 and TRBJ1-5; TRBD1 might be the D (5 bases). This CDR3 spans 11 amino acids. V was clipped by 8 bases and J by 7 bases, with 9 bases between them. Germline CDR1 is LNHDA and CDR2 is SQIVND (reference sequence). The CDR3 coding sequence is TGTGCCAGTGGGGGATACCAGCCCCAGCATTTT. Protein: CASGGYQPQHF.

Only a few counts were recorded for this clonotype. The chain has TRBV6-5 and TRBJ2-2; 12 nucleotides agree with TRBD2. The CDR3 has 14 amino acids. J was trimmed by 10 bases and V by 7 bases; bases with no gene match: 7. Germline loops: CDR1 MNHEY, CDR2 SVGAGI. The CDR3 nucleotides are TGTGCCAGCAATCCGGGACTAGCGGGCCAGGAGCTGTTTTTT. Residues: CASNPGLAGQELFF.

In its sample, this clonotype was seen a few times. The CDR3 nucleotides are TGCGCCAGCAGCTTGGGGTACTACGAGCAGTACTTC. Amino acid sequence: CASSLGYYEQYF. This chain uses TRBV5-1 with TRBJ2-7, with unresolved D. This CDR3 has 12 amino acids. Germline assignment: CDR1 SGHRS and CDR2 YFSETQ. Trimming cost V 0 bases and J 3 bases, with 4 bases left between them. Supplemented by reference TRBV5-1 and TRBJ2-7, the full variable domain reads KAGVTQTPRYLIKTRGQQVTLSCSPISGHRSVSWYQQTPGQGLQFLFEYFSETQRNKGNFPGRFSGRQFSNSRSEMNVSTLELGDSALYLCASSLGYYEQYFGPGTRLTVT.

The V gene is TRBV4-3, the J gene TRBJ2-3; D possibly corresponds to TRBD1 (6 bases). The germline V gene has CDR1 LGHNA and CDR2 YSLEER. Trimming pared 0 bases from V and 2 bases from J, leaving 12 bases between. CDR3 length equals 16 residues. CDR3 nucleotide sequence: TGCGCCAGCAGCCAAGAAGACAGGATCCCCACAGATACGCAGTATTTT. Its translation is CASSQEDRIPTDTQYF.

The sample holds a few counts of this clonotype. This rearrangement joins TRBV18 to TRBJ1-1; D is perhaps TRBD1 (5 bases). Trimming pared 3 bases from V and 3 bases from J, leaving 20 bases between. CDR1 is KGHSH, CDR2 LQKENI, per germline. CDR3 length equals 17 residues. The CDR3, as DNA: TGTGCCAGCTCACCTAATTTTGGGGGAGAGAGCGACACTGAAGCTTTCTTT. Translation gives CASSPNFGGESDTEAFF. The entire variable domain, with the rest obtained from reference TRBV18 and TRBJ1-1, is as follows: NAGVMQNPRHLVRRRGQEARLRCSPMKGHSHVYWYRQLPEEGLKFMVYLQKENIIDESGMPKERFSAEFPKEGPSILRIQQVVRGDSAAYFCASSPNFGGESDTEAFFGQGTRLTVV.

The chain combines TRBV7-9 with TRBJ2-1; D gene unclear. The J call may be in error: the DNA end matches TRBJ2-5 better. The germline gives CDR1 SEHNR, CDR2 FQNEAQ (reference sequence). The CDR3 is 12 residues long. Here the CDR3 DNA reads TGTGCCAGCAGCTCCAGACAAGAGACCCAGTACTTC. As protein: CASSSRQETQYF.

This clonotype was observed many times. The rearrangement joins TRBV4-3 to TRBJ2-6, with D possibly matching TRBD2 (6 bases). Germline CDR1 LGHNA, CDR2 YSLEER. This CDR3 is built from 17 residues. Trimming left V 1 base short and J 4 bases short, with 14 bases between. The CDR3 here is CASSQVPGGDGANVLTF. CDR3 nucleotide sequence: TGCGCCAGCAGCCAAGTACCTGGAGGGGACGGGGCCAACGTCCTGACTTTC.

The V call is TRBV11-2, the J call TRBJ2-5; 7 bases are a match to TRBD2. Germline V gene lookup returns CDR1 SGHAT and CDR2 FQNNGV. The CDR3 extends over 16 amino acids. The ends lost 3 bases at V and 4 bases at J; junction bases unmatched: 11. CDR3 in amino acids: CASSFSRFGGGETQYF. CDR3 DNA sequence: TGTGCCAGCAGCTTTTCCAGGTTTGGGGGGGGAGAGACCCAGTACTTC.

The table lists this clonotype with a few counts. V is TRBV5-1 and J is TRBJ1-6; D is perhaps TRBD1 (6 bases). This CDR3 has 15 residues. From germline, CDR1 is SGHRS and CDR2 YFSETQ. V shed 1 base and J shed 7 bases, with 12 bases lying between them. Here the CDR3 DNA reads TGCGCCAGCAGCTTGACAGGGCGTATGAATTCACCCCTCCACTTT. Protein: CASSLTGRMNSPLHF.

There are a few counts of this clonotype. The chain recombines TRBV7-9 with TRBJ1-2, with D perhaps matching TRBD1 (5 bases). The germline V and J ends were trimmed by 4 bases and 3 bases, with 6 bases remaining between them. The V gene's germline CDR1 is SEHNR and CDR2 FQNEAQ (reference sequence). The CDR3 consists of 12 residues. The CDR3 DNA is TGTGCCAGCAGCTCGGGACACTATGGCTACACCTTC. Translated: CASSSGHYGYTF.

There are many counts of this clonotype. The chain links TRBV12-3 or TRBV12-4 to TRBJ2-2; the D gene is possibly TRBD1 (5 bases). This CDR3 region has 14 residues. Trimming cost V 3 bases and J 6 bases, with 11 bases left between them. CDR3 DNA: TGTGCCAGCAGTTTTTGGGGCCCTTCCGGGGAGCTGTTTTTT. Protein sequence: CASSFWGPSGELFF.

This sequence joins TRBV28 and TRBJ2-3, with 9 bases matching TRBD2. The CDR3 has 16 residues. Germline CDR1 and CDR2: MDHEN and SYDVKM. V shed 6 bases, J shed 1 base, and the junction held 8 bases outside the gene matches. The CDR3 coding sequence is TGTGCCAGCAGCTGGGGTAGCGGGGGCCGCACAGATACGCAGTATTTT. It encodes CASSWGSGGRTDTQYF.